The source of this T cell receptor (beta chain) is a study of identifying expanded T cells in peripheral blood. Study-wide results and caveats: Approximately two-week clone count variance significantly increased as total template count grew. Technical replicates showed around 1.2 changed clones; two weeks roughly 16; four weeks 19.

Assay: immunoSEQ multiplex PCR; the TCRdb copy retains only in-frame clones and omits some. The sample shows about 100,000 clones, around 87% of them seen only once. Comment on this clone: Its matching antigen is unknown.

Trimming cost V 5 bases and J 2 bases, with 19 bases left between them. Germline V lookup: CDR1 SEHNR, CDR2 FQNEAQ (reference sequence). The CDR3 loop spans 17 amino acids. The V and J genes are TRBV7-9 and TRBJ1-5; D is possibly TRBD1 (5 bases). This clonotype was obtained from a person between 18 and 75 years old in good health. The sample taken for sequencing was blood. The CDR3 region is CASSAYGRESRNQPQHF. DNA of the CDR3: TGTGCCAGCAGCGCCTACGGCAGGGAGTCTCGCAATCAGCCCCAGCATTTT.